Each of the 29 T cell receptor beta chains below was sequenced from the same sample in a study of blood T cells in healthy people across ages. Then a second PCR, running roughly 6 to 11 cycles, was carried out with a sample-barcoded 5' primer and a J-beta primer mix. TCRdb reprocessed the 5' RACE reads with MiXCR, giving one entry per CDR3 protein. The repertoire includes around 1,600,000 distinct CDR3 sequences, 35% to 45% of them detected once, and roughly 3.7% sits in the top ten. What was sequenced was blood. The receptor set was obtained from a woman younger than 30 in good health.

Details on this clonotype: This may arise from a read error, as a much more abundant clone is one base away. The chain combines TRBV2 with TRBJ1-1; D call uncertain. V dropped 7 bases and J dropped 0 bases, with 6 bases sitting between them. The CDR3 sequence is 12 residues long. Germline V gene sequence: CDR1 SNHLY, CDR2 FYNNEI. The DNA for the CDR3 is TGTGCCAGCATACAGATGAACACTGAAGCTTTCTTT. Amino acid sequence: CASIQMNTEAFF.

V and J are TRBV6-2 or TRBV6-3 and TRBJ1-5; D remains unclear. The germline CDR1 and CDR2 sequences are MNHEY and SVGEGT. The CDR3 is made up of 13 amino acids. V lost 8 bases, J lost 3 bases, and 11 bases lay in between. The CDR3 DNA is TGTGCCAGCGGCAACGGATACAATCAGCCCCAGCATTTT. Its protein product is CASGNGYNQPQHF.

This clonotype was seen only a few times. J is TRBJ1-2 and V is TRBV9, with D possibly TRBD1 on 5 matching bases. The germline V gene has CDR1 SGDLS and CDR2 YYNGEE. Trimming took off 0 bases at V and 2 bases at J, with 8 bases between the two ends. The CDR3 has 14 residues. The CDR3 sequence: CASSVDPGNYGYTF. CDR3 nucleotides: TGTGCCAGCAGCGTAGATCCAGGGAACTATGGCTACACCTTC.

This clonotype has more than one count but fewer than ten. The CDR3 DNA follows: TGTGCCAGCAGTAGTTACTCCGGGACACCTAACTATGGCTACACCTTC. Translation gives CASSSYSGTPNYGYTF. The chain combines TRBV2 with TRBJ1-2; tentatively, D is TRBD1 (6 bases). CDR1 is SNHLY, CDR2 FYNNEI, per germline. V lost 5 bases and J 0 bases, leaving 16 bases between the germline ends. CDR3 length: 16 amino acids.

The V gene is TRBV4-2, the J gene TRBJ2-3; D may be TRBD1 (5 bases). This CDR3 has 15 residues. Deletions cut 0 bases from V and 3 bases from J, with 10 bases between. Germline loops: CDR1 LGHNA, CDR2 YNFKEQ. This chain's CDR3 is CASSQEGAWTDTQYF. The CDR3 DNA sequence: TGTGCCAGCAGCCAAGAAGGGGCCTGGACAGATACGCAGTATTTT.

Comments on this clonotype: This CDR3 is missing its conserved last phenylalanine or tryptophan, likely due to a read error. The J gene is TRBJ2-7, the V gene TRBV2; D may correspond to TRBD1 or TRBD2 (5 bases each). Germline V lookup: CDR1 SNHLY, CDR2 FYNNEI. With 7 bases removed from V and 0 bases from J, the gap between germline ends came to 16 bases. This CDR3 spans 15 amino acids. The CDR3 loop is CASKANRDRSYEQYY. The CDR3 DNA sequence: TGTGCCAGCAAAGCCAACCGGGACCGCTCCTACGAGCAGTACTAC.

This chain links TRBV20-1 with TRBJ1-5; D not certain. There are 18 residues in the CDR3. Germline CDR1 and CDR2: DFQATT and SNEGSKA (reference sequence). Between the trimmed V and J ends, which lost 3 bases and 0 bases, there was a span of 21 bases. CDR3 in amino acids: CSASSEVPIFYSNQPQHF. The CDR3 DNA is TGCAGTGCTAGCAGTGAGGTCCCTATTTTTTATAGCAATCAGCCCCAGCATTTT.

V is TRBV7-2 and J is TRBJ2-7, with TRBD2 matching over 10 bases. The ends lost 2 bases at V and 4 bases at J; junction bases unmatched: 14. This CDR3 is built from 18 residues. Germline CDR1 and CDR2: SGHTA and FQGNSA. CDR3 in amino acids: CASSLRPPASGSQYEQYF. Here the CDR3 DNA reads TGTGCCAGCAGCTTACGCCCTCCGGCTAGCGGGAGTCAATACGAGCAGTACTTC.

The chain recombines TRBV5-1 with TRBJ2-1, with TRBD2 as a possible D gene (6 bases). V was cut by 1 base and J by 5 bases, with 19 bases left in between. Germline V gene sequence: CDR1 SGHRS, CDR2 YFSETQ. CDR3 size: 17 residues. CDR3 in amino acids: CASSLIHGSPIHNEQFF. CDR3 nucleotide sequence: TGCGCCAGCAGCTTGATTCACGGGAGTCCGATTCACAATGAGCAGTTCTTC.

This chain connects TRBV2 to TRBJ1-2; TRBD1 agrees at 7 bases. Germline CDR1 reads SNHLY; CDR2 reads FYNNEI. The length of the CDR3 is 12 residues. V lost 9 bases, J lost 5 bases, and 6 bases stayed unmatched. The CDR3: CASDRDVYGYTF. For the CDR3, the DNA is TGTGCCAGTGACAGGGATGTTTATGGCTACACCTTC.

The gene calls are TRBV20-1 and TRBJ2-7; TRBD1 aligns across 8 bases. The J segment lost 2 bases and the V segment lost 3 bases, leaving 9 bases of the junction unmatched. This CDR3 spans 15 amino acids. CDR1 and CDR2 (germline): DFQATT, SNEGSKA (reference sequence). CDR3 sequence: CSASGGQAVTYEQYF. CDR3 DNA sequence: TGCAGTGCTAGTGGGGGACAGGCCGTCACCTACGAGCAGTACTTC.

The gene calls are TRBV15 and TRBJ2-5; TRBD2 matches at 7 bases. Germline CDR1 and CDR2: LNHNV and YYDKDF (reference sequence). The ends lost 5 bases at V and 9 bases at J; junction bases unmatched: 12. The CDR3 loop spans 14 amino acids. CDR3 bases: TGTGCCACCAGCGGGAGAGAACTGACTAGCCCCCAGTACTTC. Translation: CATSGRELTSPQYF.

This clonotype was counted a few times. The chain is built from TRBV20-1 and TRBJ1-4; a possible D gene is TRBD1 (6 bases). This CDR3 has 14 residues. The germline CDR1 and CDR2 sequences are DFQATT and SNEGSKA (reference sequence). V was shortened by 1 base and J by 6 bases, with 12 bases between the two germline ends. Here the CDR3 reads CSARVQPGDEKLFF. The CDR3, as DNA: TGCAGTGCTAGAGTTCAGCCAGGGGATGAAAAACTGTTTTTT.

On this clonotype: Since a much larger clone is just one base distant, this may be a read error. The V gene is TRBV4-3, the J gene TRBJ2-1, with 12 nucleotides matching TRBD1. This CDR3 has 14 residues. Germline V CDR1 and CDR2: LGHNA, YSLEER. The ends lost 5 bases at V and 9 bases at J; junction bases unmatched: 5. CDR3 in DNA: TGCGCCAGCAGCGATGGGACAGGGGGCGGTGAGCAGTTCTTC. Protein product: CASSDGTGGGEQFF.

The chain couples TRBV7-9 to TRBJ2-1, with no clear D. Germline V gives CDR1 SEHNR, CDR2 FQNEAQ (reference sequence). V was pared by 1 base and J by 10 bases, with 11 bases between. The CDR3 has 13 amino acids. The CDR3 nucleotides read TGTGCCAGCAGCTTAGACCGCCTAGGCGAGCAGTTCTTC. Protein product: CASSLDRLGEQFF.

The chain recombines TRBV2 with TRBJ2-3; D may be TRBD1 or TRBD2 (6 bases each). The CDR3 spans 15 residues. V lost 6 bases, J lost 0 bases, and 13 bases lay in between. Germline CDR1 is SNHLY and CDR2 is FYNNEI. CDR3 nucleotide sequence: TGTGCCAGCAGCAACCAGGGGACTAGCACAGATACGCAGTATTTT. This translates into CASSNQGTSTDTQYF.

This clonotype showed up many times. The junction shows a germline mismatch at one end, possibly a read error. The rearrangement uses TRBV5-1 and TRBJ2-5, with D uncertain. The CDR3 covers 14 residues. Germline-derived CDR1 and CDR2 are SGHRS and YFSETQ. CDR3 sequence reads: CASSLGQLQETQYF. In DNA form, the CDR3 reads TGTGCCAGCAGTTTAGGGCAGCTTCAAGAGACCCAGTACTTC.

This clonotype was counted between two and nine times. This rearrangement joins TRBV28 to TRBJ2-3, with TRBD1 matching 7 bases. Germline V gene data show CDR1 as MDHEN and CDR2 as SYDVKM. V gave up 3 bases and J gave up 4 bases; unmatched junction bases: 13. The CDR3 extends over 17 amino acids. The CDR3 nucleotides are TGTGCCAGCAGTTTGGGATCAGGACAGGCGTCGGCAGATACGCAGTATTTT. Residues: CASSLGSGQASADTQYF.

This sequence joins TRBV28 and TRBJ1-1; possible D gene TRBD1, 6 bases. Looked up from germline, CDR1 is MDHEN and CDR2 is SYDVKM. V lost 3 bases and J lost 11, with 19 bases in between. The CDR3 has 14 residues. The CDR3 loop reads CASSFRGARIDAFF. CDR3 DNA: TGTGCCAGCAGTTTCCGGGGGGCGCGTATCGACGCTTTCTTT.

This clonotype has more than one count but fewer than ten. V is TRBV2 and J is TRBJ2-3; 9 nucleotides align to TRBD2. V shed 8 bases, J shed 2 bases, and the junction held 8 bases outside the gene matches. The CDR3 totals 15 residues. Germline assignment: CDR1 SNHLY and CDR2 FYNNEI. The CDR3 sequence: CASQTLAGITDTQYF. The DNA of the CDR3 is TGTGCCAGCCAAACTCTAGCGGGAATCACAGATACGCAGTATTTT.

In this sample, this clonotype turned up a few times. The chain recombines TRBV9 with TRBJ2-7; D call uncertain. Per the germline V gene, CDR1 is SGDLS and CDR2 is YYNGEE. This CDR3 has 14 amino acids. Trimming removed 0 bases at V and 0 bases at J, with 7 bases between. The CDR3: CASSVEVSSYEQYF. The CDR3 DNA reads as TGTGCCAGCAGCGTAGAAGTCAGCTCCTACGAGCAGTACTTC.

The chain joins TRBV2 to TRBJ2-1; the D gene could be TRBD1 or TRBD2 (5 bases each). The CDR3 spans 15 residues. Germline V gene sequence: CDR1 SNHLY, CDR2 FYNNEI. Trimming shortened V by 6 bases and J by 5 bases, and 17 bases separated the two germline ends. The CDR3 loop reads CASRVTGTVDNEQFF. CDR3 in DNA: TGTGCCAGCAGAGTTACCGGGACCGTAGACAATGAGCAGTTCTTC. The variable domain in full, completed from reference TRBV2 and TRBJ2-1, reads EPEVTQTPSHQVTQMGQEVILRCVPISNHLYFYWYRQILGQKVEFLVSFYNNEISEKSEIFDDQFSVERPDGSNFTLKIRSTKLEDSAMYFCASRVTGTVDNEQFFGPGTRLTVL.

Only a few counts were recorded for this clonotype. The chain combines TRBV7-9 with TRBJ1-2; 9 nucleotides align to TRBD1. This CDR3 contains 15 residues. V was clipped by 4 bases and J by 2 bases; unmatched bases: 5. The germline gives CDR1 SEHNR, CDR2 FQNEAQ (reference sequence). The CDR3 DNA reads TGTGCCAGCAGCTCGACCGGGACAGGGAACTATGGCTACACCTTC. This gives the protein CASSSTGTGNYGYTF.

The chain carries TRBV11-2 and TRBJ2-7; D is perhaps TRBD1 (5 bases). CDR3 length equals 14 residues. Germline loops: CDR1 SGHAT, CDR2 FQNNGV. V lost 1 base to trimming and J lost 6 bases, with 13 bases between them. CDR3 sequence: CASSLAGVRGEQYF. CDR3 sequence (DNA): TGTGCCAGCAGCTTAGCCGGTGTAAGGGGCGAGCAGTACTTC. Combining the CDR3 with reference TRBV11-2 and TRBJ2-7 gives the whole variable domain EAGVAQSPRYKIIEKRQSVAFWCNPISGHATLYWYQQILGQGPKLLIQFQNNGVVDDSQLPKDRFSAERLKGVDSTLKIQPAKLEDSAVYLCASSLAGVRGEQYFGPGTRLTVT.

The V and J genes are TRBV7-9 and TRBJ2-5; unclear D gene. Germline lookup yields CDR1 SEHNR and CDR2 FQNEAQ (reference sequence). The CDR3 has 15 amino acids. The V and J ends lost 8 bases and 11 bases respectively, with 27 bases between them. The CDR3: CASSPHDNYYNEQYF. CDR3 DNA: TGTGCCAGCTCCCCCCATGACAACTACTACAATGAGCAGTACTTC.

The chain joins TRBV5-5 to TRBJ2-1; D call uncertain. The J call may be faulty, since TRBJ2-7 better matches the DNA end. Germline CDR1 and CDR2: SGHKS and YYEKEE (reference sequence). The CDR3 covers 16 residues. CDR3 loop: CASSHEVRSSYNEQYF. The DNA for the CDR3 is TGTGCCAGCAGCCACGAAGTCCGGAGCTCCTACAATGAGCAGTACTTC.

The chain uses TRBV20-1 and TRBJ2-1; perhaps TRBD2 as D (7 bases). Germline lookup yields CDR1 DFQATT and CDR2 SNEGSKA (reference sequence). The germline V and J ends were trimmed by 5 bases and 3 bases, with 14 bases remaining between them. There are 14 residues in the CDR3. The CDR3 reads CSAGGGLLYNEQFF. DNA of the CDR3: TGCAGTGCTGGGGGGGGGCTACTCTACAATGAGCAGTTCTTC.

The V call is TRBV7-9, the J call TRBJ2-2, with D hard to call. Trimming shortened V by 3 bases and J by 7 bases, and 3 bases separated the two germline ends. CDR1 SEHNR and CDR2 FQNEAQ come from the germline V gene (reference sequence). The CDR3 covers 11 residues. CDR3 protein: CASSFHGELFF. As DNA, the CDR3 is TGTGCCAGCAGCTTCCACGGGGAGCTGTTTTTT.

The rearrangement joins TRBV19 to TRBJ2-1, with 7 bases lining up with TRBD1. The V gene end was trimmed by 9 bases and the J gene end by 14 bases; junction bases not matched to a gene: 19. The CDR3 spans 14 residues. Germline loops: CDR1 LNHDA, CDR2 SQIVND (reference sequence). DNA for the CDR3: TGTGCCAGCAGACAGGGCCCTACCCCATCCCTGGAGTTCTTC. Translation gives CASRQGPTPSLEFF.